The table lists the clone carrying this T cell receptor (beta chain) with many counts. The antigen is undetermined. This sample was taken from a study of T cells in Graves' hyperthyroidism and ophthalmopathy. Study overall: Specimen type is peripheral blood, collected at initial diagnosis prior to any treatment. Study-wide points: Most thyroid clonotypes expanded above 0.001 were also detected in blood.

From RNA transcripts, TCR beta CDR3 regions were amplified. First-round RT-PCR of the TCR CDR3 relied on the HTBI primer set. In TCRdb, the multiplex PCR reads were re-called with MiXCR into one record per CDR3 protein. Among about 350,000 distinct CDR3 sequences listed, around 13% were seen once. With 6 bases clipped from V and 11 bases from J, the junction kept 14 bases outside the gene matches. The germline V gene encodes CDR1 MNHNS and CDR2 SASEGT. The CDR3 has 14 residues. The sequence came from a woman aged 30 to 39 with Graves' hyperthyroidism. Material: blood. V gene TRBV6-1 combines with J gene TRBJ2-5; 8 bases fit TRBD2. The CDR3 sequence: CASRATGTSFSQYF. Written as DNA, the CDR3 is TGTGCCAGCAGAGCTACCGGGACTAGTTTTAGTCAGTACTTC.